Following are 14 T cell receptor beta chains from one sample sequenced in a study of OX40 agonist ivuxolimab in advanced cancers. Receptors were amplified or captured by the immunoSEQ multiplex PCR assay. TCRdb holds this immuneACCESS table with in-frame rearrangements only. Some clones are missing; in checked studies, unresolved V genes explain under half, and the rest has no known cause. The sample table lists around 99,000 clones, more than 85% of them with a count of one. The ten largest clones add up to 1% to 1.5% of the sample. The sequences come from CD4+ or CD8+ T cells sorted from blood, collected in a trial of the OX40 agonist ivuxolimab. The source is an adult with an advanced solid tumor such as melanoma, head and neck, liver or kidney cancer.

This chain joins TRBV27 and TRBJ2-5, with 10 bases fitting TRBD2. There are 16 residues in the CDR3. Germline trimming cut 4 bases from V and 5 bases from J; bases unmatched to any gene: 10. Germline CDR1 is MNHEY and CDR2 is SMNVEV (reference sequence). The CDR3 spells CASSSVAGGLGETQYF. Written as DNA, the CDR3 is TGTGCCAGCAGTTCCGTAGCGGGAGGCTTGGGTGAGACCCAGTACTTC.

This sequence joins TRBV5-6 and TRBJ1-2, with D unclear. Per germline, CDR1 SGHDT and CDR2 YYEEEE. The CDR3 is 11 residues long. Trimming shortened V by 4 bases and J by 8 bases, and 9 bases separated the two germline ends. The CDR3, as DNA: TGTGCCAGCAGCCTCCTTGGCGGCTACACCTTC. Translating it yields CASSLLGGYTF.

The chain has TRBV28 and TRBJ1-2; 8 bases agree with TRBD1. The CDR3 runs to 14 residues. V lost 6 bases to trimming and J lost 4 bases; unmatched junction nucleotides: 7. CDR1 and CDR2 (germline): MDHEN, SYDVKM. The CDR3 sequence: CASSSDRVFYGYTF. CDR3 bases: TGTGCCAGCAGCTCGGACAGGGTTTTCTATGGCTACACCTTC.

This rearrangement joins TRBV18 to TRBJ2-1; 7 bases line up with TRBD2. CDR1 is KGHSH, CDR2 LQKENI, per germline. CDR3 length: 15 residues. Trimming removed 2 bases from V and 8 bases from J; junction bases left unmatched: 9. The CDR3 DNA reads TGTGCCAGCTCACCAGGACTAGTGGTGTCGGATGAGCAGTTCTTC. Translating it yields CASSPGLVVSDEQFF.

V and J are TRBV5-4 and TRBJ2-5; D not resolved. Germline CDR1 is SGHNT and CDR2 is YYREEE (reference sequence). The CDR3 contains 15 residues. The V end lost 1 base, the J end lost 5 bases, and 15 bases lay between the germline ends. CDR3 amino acids: CASSLKQVPPETQYF. CDR3 nucleotides: TGTGCCAGCAGCTTGAAACAAGTCCCTCCGGAGACCCAGTACTTC.

CDR3 in amino acids: CASTDGWVIWSTIYF. CDR3 bases: TGTGCCAGCACCGACGGGTGGGTAATATGGAGCACCATATATTTT. The chain couples TRBV6-6 to TRBJ1-3; D remains ambiguous. The germline V and J ends were trimmed by 7 bases and 9 bases, with 22 bases remaining between them. Germline CDR1 MNHNY, CDR2 SVGAGI (reference sequence). The CDR3 runs 15 residues.

The chain combines TRBV28 with TRBJ2-5, with D tentatively TRBD1 (6 bases). This CDR3 is 14 amino acids long. Germline lookup yields CDR1 MDHEN and CDR2 SYDVKM. The V gene lost 3 bases and the J gene lost 3 bases, with 11 bases spanning the gap. CDR3 amino acids: CASSFSTGEETQYF. The DNA for the CDR3 is TGTGCCAGCAGTTTCTCGACAGGAGAAGAGACCCAGTACTTC.

The genes are TRBV9 and TRBJ2-7, with D perhaps matching TRBD2 (5 bases). Per germline, CDR1 SGDLS and CDR2 YYNGEE. Trimming stripped 4 bases from V and 0 bases from J, with 8 bases between. The CDR3 is 13 amino acids. The CDR3 bases are TGTGCCAGCAGCACGAGGGACTCCTACGAGCAGTACTTC. This encodes CASSTRDSYEQYF.

This clone appeared a single time. CDR3 bases: TGTGCCAGCAGTATAGGGGGCTTCTTAGAGACCCAGTACTTC. Protein: CASSIGGFLETQYF. The rearrangement joins TRBV28 to TRBJ2-5; 7 bases align to TRBD1. Trimming took 5 bases from V and 4 from J; bases not matched to a gene: 7. The CDR3 consists of 14 residues. CDR1 and CDR2 (germline): MDHEN, SYDVKM. Full variable domain (missing parts from reference TRBV28 and TRBJ2-5): DVKVTQSSRYLVKRTGEKVFLECVQDMDHENMFWYRQDPGLGLRLIYFSYDVKMKEKGDIPEGYSVSREKKERFSLILESASTNQTSMYLCASSIGGFLETQYFGPGTRLLVL.

This chain connects TRBV18 to TRBJ2-2, with unresolved D. Per germline, CDR1 KGHSH and CDR2 LQKENI. This CDR3 contains 13 residues. Trimming cost V 4 bases and J 3 bases, with 6 bases left between them. The CDR3 reads CASSQVDTGELFF. CDR3 DNA sequence: TGTGCCAGCTCACAGGTTGACACCGGGGAGCTGTTTTTT.

This clone was seen more than once but under ten times. V gene TRBV12-5 combines with J gene TRBJ1-1, with 7 positions matching TRBD1. Trimming at V came to 0 bases and at J to 6 bases, leaving 7 bases not matched to a gene. This CDR3 spans 15 amino acids. CDR1 is LGHNT and CDR2 is FRNRAP in the germline V gene. The CDR3 DNA sequence: TGTGCTAGTGGTTTGGTGGGGACAGCCCTCCCTGAAGCTTTCTTT. Translating it yields CASGLVGTALPEAFF.

The table lists this clone with a count of one. The chain uses TRBV19 and TRBJ2-1, with 10 bases identical to TRBD2. There are 17 residues in the CDR3. The V gene's germline CDR1 is LNHDA and CDR2 SQIVND (reference sequence). With V trimmed by 6 bases and J by 3 bases, 11 bases remained unmatched. The CDR3 sequence is CASSQGRAGGYYNEQFF. DNA of the CDR3: TGTGCCAGTAGCCAAGGGAGAGCGGGAGGGTACTACAATGAGCAGTTCTTC.

This clone was seen just once. The rearrangement uses TRBV19 and TRBJ2-7; D gene unclear. This CDR3 region has 13 residues. The V gene's germline CDR1 is LNHDA and CDR2 SQIVND (reference sequence). V lost 4 bases, J lost 4 bases, and 11 bases lay in between. DNA for the CDR3: TGTGCCAGTAGTAGGACGATCCGATACGAGCAGTACTTC. Protein sequence: CASSRTIRYEQYF.

CDR3 region: CASSEIVQDYYEQYF. The DNA for the CDR3 is TGTGCCAGCAGTGAAATCGTCCAGGACTACTACGAGCAGTACTTC. The chain links TRBV6-1 to TRBJ2-7, with a weak D call TRBD2 (6 bases). The CDR3 runs to 15 residues. Trimming shortened V by 2 bases and J by 3 bases, and 14 bases separated the two germline ends. Germline V CDR1 and CDR2: MNHNS, SASEGT.